These T cell receptor beta chains were read from a single sample in a study of blood T cell repertoires in COVID-19. Assay: immunoSEQ multiplex PCR; the TCRdb copy retains only in-frame clones and omits some. The sample includes 150,000 to 250,000 clones, 80% to 85% of them seen just once. Input material: PBMCs or T cells enriched from blood (not recorded which). The receptors were gathered from a man aged 40-49 years who had recovered from COVID-19. Both conserved end residues are part of each CDR3. The order of the fields is clone size, J gene, V gene, D gene, CDR3 protein, CDR3 DNA. D genes are given only for firm matches. Size is omitted from some rows. Given values are once, few, many or a class for expanded clones.

clone size: once
J gene: TRBJ1-2
V gene: TRBV5-1
D gene: TRBD1
CDR3 protein: CASSWAVMGQGDGYTF
CDR3 DNA: TGCGCCAGCAGCTGGGCGGTGATGGGACAGGGTGATGGCTACACCTTC

clone size: many
J gene: TRBJ1-3
V gene: TRBV29-1
D gene: TRBD1
CDR3 protein: CSVAGTGETIYF
CDR3 DNA: TGCAGCGTGGCCGGGACAGGGGAGACCATATATTTT

clone size: .
J gene: TRBJ2-7
V gene: TRBV11-2
D gene: TRBD1
CDR3 protein: CASTLTPGQGHEQYF
CDR3 DNA: TGTGCCAGCACCCTAACCCCGGGACAGGGTCACGAGCAGTACTTC

clone size: .
J gene: TRBJ2-7
V gene: TRBV5-1
D gene: .
CDR3 protein: CASSPRTLYEQYF
CDR3 DNA: TGCGCCAGCAGCCCCCGGACACTCTACGAGCAGTACTTC

clone size: many
J gene: TRBJ2-3
V gene: TRBV6-4
D gene: TRBD2
CDR3 protein: CASSDSTGGPDTQYF
CDR3 DNA: TGTGCCAGCAGTGACTCGACGGGGGGGCCAGATACGCAGTATTTT

clone size: .
J gene: TRBJ1-1
V gene: TRBV19
D gene: .
CDR3 protein: CASSIGRGNTEAFF
CDR3 DNA: TGTGCCAGTAGTATAGGAAGGGGGAACACTGAAGCTTTCTTT

clone size: .
J gene: TRBJ2-5
V gene: TRBV9
D gene: TRBD1
CDR3 protein: CASSASGQGATQYF
CDR3 DNA: TGTGCCAGCAGCGCGTCCGGACAGGGTGCGACCCAGTACTTC

clone size: .
J gene: TRBJ2-7
V gene: TRBV4-3
D gene: TRBD2
CDR3 protein: CASSQEWPSGAPYEQYF
CDR3 DNA: TGCGCCAGCAGCCAAGAATGGCCTAGCGGGGCCCCTTACGAGCAGTACTTC

clone size: .
J gene: TRBJ1-3
V gene: TRBV4-2
D gene: .
CDR3 protein: CASSQDSPRGTGNTIYF
CDR3 DNA: TGTGCCAGCAGCCAAGATTCGCCCAGGGGCACTGGAAACACCATATATTTT

clone size: .
J gene: TRBJ1-6
V gene: TRBV27
D gene: .
CDR3 protein: CASSLTRTQGYSPLHF
CDR3 DNA: TGTGCCAGCAGTTTAACCCGGACCCAGGGGTATTCACCCCTCCACTTT

clone size: .
J gene: TRBJ1-2
V gene: TRBV3-1/TRBV3-2
D gene: TRBD1
CDR3 protein: CASRPDRVGGYTF
CDR3 DNA: TGTGCCAGCAGACCGGACAGGGTTGGCGGCTACACCTTC

clone size: .
J gene: TRBJ1-5
V gene: TRBV10-3
D gene: .
CDR3 protein: CAISESRGMPQPQHF
CDR3 DNA: TGTGCCATCAGTGAGTCGCGGGGCATGCCCCAGCCCCAGCATTTT

clone size: .
J gene: TRBJ2-7
V gene: TRBV28
D gene: TRBD1
CDR3 protein: CASSLLGDRGYEQYF
CDR3 DNA: TGTGCCAGCAGTCTTCTAGGGGACAGGGGCTACGAGCAGTACTTC

clone size: once
J gene: TRBJ2-1
V gene: TRBV27
D gene: TRBD2
CDR3 protein: CASREAGGPIRSSYNEQFF
CDR3 DNA: TGTGCCAGCAGGGAAGCGGGGGGGCCGATAAGGAGCTCCTACAATGAGCAGTTCTTC

clone size: .
J gene: TRBJ1-2
V gene: TRBV5-1
D gene: .
CDR3 protein: CASSLDGRAVDGYTF
CDR3 DNA: TGCGCCAGCAGCTTGGATGGCAGGGCGGTGGATGGCTACACCTTC

clone size: .
J gene: TRBJ2-3
V gene: TRBV29-1
D gene: .
CDR3 protein: CSVRTVSTDTQYF
CDR3 DNA: TGCAGCGTGCGGACAGTGAGCACAGATACGCAGTATTTT

clone size: .
J gene: TRBJ1-3
V gene: TRBV5-6
D gene: TRBD1
CDR3 protein: CASSSPDRVVTQYF
CDR3 DNA: TGTGCCAGCAGCTCCCCTGACAGGGTCGTCACCCAATATTTT

clone size: .
J gene: TRBJ1-1
V gene: TRBV5-1
D gene: TRBD1
CDR3 protein: CASSVHRGEDTEAFF
CDR3 DNA: TGCGCCAGCAGCGTGCACAGGGGGGAGGACACTGAAGCTTTCTTT

clone size: .
J gene: TRBJ2-7
V gene: TRBV2
D gene: .
CDR3 protein: CASSEQGPYEQYF
CDR3 DNA: TGTGCCAGCAGTGAACAGGGTCCCTACGAGCAGTACTTC

clone size: .
J gene: TRBJ1-4
V gene: TRBV29-1
D gene: .
CDR3 protein: CSVFGAEKLFF
CDR3 DNA: TGCAGCGTTTTTGGGGCGGAAAAACTGTTTTTT

clone size: .
J gene: TRBJ1-4
V gene: TRBV7-8
D gene: .
CDR3 protein: CASSLSRSATNEKLFF
CDR3 DNA: TGTGCCAGCAGCTTATCCAGGTCGGCGACTAATGAAAAACTGTTTTTT

clone size: .
J gene: TRBJ1-2
V gene: TRBV30
D gene: .
CDR3 protein: CAWSDISHWILSRDYGYTF
CDR3 DNA: TGTGCCTGGAGTGATATTTCCCATTGGATATTGTCACGGGACTATGGCTACACCTTC

clone size: .
J gene: TRBJ2-2
V gene: TRBV7-3
D gene: TRBD1
CDR3 protein: CASSSQGGSNTGELFF
CDR3 DNA: TGTGCCAGCAGCTCCCAAGGGGGCTCGAACACCGGGGAGCTGTTTTTT

clone size: .
J gene: TRBJ1-4
V gene: TRBV28
D gene: TRBD1
CDR3 protein: CASTAGTGFEKLFF
CDR3 DNA: TGTGCCAGCACGGCCGGGACAGGGTTTGAAAAACTGTTTTTT

clone size: .
J gene: TRBJ1-1
V gene: TRBV19
D gene: .
CDR3 protein: CASRLPDRSDEAFF
CDR3 DNA: TGTGCCAGTAGACTACCTGACAGGAGCGATGAAGCTTTCTTT

clone size: .
J gene: TRBJ2-7
V gene: TRBV3-1/TRBV3-2
D gene: .
CDR3 protein: CASSQGEQGSEQYF
CDR3 DNA: TGTGCCAGCAGCCAGGGGGAACAGGGCTCCGAGCAGTACTTC

clone size: .
J gene: TRBJ1-1
V gene: TRBV28
D gene: .
CDR3 protein: CASGGLNTEAFF
CDR3 DNA: TGTGCCAGCGGAGGGCTAAACACTGAAGCTTTCTTT

clone size: .
J gene: TRBJ2-2
V gene: TRBV5-1
D gene: .
CDR3 protein: CASSLAGGELFF
CDR3 DNA: TGCGCCAGCAGCTTGGCCGGCGGGGAGCTGTTTTTT

clone size: .
J gene: TRBJ1-3
V gene: TRBV14
D gene: .
CDR3 protein: CASSNYQGSGNTIYF
CDR3 DNA: TGTGCCAGCAGTAATTACCAGGGCTCTGGAAACACCATATATTTT

clone size: .
J gene: TRBJ2-3
V gene: TRBV1
D gene: .
CDR3 protein: CTSSHPDRDYTDTQYF
CDR3 DNA: TGCACCAGCAGCCATCCGGACAGGGACTACACAGATACGCAGTATTTT

clone size: .
J gene: TRBJ1-5
V gene: TRBV24-1
D gene: .
CDR3 protein: CATSDYRVDQPQHF
CDR3 DNA: TGTGCCACCAGTGACTACAGGGTAGATCAGCCCCAGCATTTT

clone size: .
J gene: TRBJ1-6
V gene: TRBV11-1
D gene: TRBD1
CDR3 protein: CASSPSGTVNSPLHF
CDR3 DNA: TGTGCCAGCAGTCCTTCTGGGACAGTCAATTCACCCCTCCACTTT

clone size: few
J gene: TRBJ1-1
V gene: TRBV6-5
D gene: .
CDR3 protein: CASSQTPGVTEAFF
CDR3 DNA: TGTGCCAGCAGTCAGACCCCGGGGGTAACTGAAGCTTTCTTT

clone size: .
J gene: TRBJ1-6
V gene: TRBV12-3/TRBV12-4
D gene: .
CDR3 protein: CASSWGSNSPLHF
CDR3 DNA: TGTGCCAGCAGTTGGGGCAGTAATTCACCCCTCCACTTT

clone size: .
J gene: TRBJ2-1
V gene: TRBV19
D gene: TRBD1
CDR3 protein: CASSPTGGRFDEQFF
CDR3 DNA: TGTGCCAGTAGCCCCACAGGGGGCAGGTTCGATGAGCAGTTCTTC

clone size: .
J gene: TRBJ1-5
V gene: TRBV19
D gene: .
CDR3 protein: CASSQYPSVVNQPQHF
CDR3 DNA: TGTGCCAGTAGTCAATACCCCTCCGTAGTAAATCAGCCCCAGCATTTT

clone size: .
J gene: TRBJ1-5
V gene: TRBV6-2/TRBV6-3
D gene: .
CDR3 protein: CASSWEYNQPQHF
CDR3 DNA: TGTGCCAGCAGCTGGGAGTACAATCAGCCCCAGCATTTT

clone size: .
J gene: TRBJ2-3
V gene: TRBV4-2
D gene: .
CDR3 protein: CASSLSGGITDTQYF
CDR3 DNA: TGTGCCAGCAGCCTTTCTGGCGGAATCACAGATACGCAGTATTTT

clone size: few
J gene: TRBJ2-3
V gene: TRBV4-2
D gene: .
CDR3 protein: CASSQGGGRSTDTQYF
CDR3 DNA: TGTGCCAGCAGCCAAGGCGGGGGCCGTAGCACAGATACGCAGTATTTT

clone size: .
J gene: TRBJ2-3
V gene: TRBV5-4
D gene: .
CDR3 protein: CASSLWAGPTQYF
CDR3 DNA: TGTGCCAGCAGCTTGTGGGCGGGACCTACGCAGTATTTT

clone size: .
J gene: TRBJ2-3
V gene: TRBV5-1
D gene: TRBD2
CDR3 protein: CASSLVAGGKDTQYF
CDR3 DNA: TGCGCCAGCAGCTTGGTTGCGGGGGGTAAGGATACGCAGTATTTT

clone size: .
J gene: TRBJ1-5
V gene: TRBV7-2
D gene: .
CDR3 protein: CASSLSGGNQPQHF
CDR3 DNA: TGTGCCAGCAGCTTATCGGGAGGCAATCAGCCCCAGCATTTT

clone size: .
J gene: TRBJ1-2
V gene: TRBV13
D gene: .
CDR3 protein: CASSLVQGIGYTF
CDR3 DNA: TGTGCCAGCAGCTTAGTCCAGGGAATAGGCTACACCTTC

clone size: .
J gene: TRBJ2-7
V gene: TRBV5-6
D gene: .
CDR3 protein: CASSLARLTDYEQYF
CDR3 DNA: TGTGCCAGCAGCTTGGCGAGGCTTACCGACTACGAGCAGTACTTC

clone size: .
J gene: TRBJ1-6
V gene: TRBV19
D gene: .
CDR3 protein: CASSGELSSYNSPLHF
CDR3 DNA: TGTGCCAGTAGTGGAGAGTTAAGCTCCTATAATTCACCCCTCCACTTT

clone size: .
J gene: TRBJ1-2
V gene: TRBV28
D gene: .
CDR3 protein: CATGAGGSEGYTF
CDR3 DNA: TGTGCCACCGGGGCCGGAGGGAGCGAGGGCTACACCTTC

clone size: once
J gene: TRBJ1-2
V gene: TRBV30
D gene: .
CDR3 protein: CAWNLGGFDGYTF
CDR3 DNA: TGTGCCTGGAACCTCGGGGGGTTCGATGGCTACACCTTC